The clone carrying this T cell receptor (beta chain) has more than one count but fewer than ten. Time point specified: pre-sensitization, week 0. Treatment defined: therapeutic diphenylcyclopropenone sensitization with weekly scalp DPC. This record comes from a study of human T cells and chemical hapten exposure. The germline gives CDR1 SGHDT, CDR2 YYEEEE. V trimming: 0 bases; J trimming: 2 bases; junction bases outside the gene matches: 7. The CDR3 totals 17 residues. TCRdb re-derived calls from the RACE reads in MiXCR, one entry per CDR3 protein. The sample holds 350,000 to 450,000 distinct CDR3 sequences; approximately 5% are singletons and the top ten take just over 2.5%.

Sequencing used whole blood, obtained in connection with sensitization to the hapten diphenylcyclopropenone (DPC). This sequence joins TRBV5-6 and TRBJ2-1; 8 nucleotides match TRBD2. The receptor's source is a woman aged 50 to 65 with alopecia areata. Some clones in this sample may be carry-over from other donors' samples. This CDR3 reads CASSLGGLAGTYNEQFF. The CDR3 DNA sequence: TGTGCCAGCAGCTTGGGAGGGTTAGCGGGGACCTACAATGAGCAGTTCTTC.